The 9 T cell receptor beta chains below come from one sample, sequenced in a study of cytomegalovirus exposure and HLA in healthy donors. The PCR used 60 Vbeta and 13 Jbeta primers. TCRdb's copy holds only in-frame clones and misses some; the assay was immunoSEQ multiplex PCR. This table has 100,000 or so clones, more than 75% appearing once. Material for sequencing was PBMCs. The receptors stem from a man aged 18 to 30 in good health and CMV-seronegative.

This sequence joins TRBV18 and TRBJ2-5; a weak D match, TRBD2 (6 bases). V lost 1 base and J lost 4, with 10 bases in between. The CDR3 runs 14 residues. CDR1 KGHSH and CDR2 LQKENI come from the germline V gene. CDR3 nucleotides: TGTGCCAGCTCACCACAGGACTACCCAGAGACCCAGTACTTC. Residues: CASSPQDYPETQYF.

V gene TRBV5-1 combines with J gene TRBJ2-2; 8 positions match TRBD1. J lost 4 bases, V lost 4 bases, and 9 bases had no gene match. The CDR3 has 16 amino acids. The germline V gene encodes CDR1 SGHRS and CDR2 YFSETQ. The CDR3 DNA is TGCGCCAGCAGCCGCTCGGGACAGGAGGGCACCGGGGAGCTGTTTTTT. Its protein product is CASSRSGQEGTGELFF.

The chain employs TRBV14 and TRBJ2-7; 11 bases align to TRBD1. With 4 bases clipped from V and 3 bases from J, the junction kept 8 bases outside the gene matches. The CDR3 extends over 16 amino acids. Germline V gives CDR1 SGHDN, CDR2 FVKESK. This CDR3 is CASSPQWGTGGYEQYF. The DNA of the CDR3 is TGTGCCAGCAGCCCCCAGTGGGGGACAGGGGGCTACGAGCAGTACTTC. The variable domain in full, with the rest retrieved from reference TRBV14 and TRBJ2-7, is EAGVTQFPSHSVIEKGQTVTLRCDPISGHDNLYWYRRVMGKEIKFLLHFVKESKQDESGMPNNRFLAERTGGTYSTLKVQPAELEDSGVYFCASSPQWGTGGYEQYFGPGTRLTVT.

This clone turned up a few times. The chain recombines TRBV5-8 with TRBJ2-1; 9 bases are shared with TRBD1. Germline CDR1 SGHTS, CDR2 YDEGEE. V was clipped by 5 bases and J by 5 bases; unmatched bases: 11. The CDR3 loop spans 16 amino acids. CDR3 amino acids: CASSLTGTGRNNEQFF. The DNA of the CDR3 is TGTGCCAGCAGTCTTACCGGGACAGGGAGAAACAATGAGCAGTTCTTC.

The CDR3 here is CASSLEGTGGELGYTF. The CDR3 DNA reads as TGTGCCAGCAGCTTGGAGGGGACAGGGGGTGAATTAGGCTACACCTTC. V gene TRBV5-5 combines with J gene TRBJ1-2; 11 nucleotides match TRBD1. The CDR3 contains 16 residues. Trimming took 0 bases from V and 8 from J; bases not matched to a gene: 9. CDR1 SGHKS and CDR2 YYEKEE come from the germline V gene (reference sequence).

This clone was detected a few times. V and J are TRBV5-4 and TRBJ1-2, with a weak D call TRBD1 (6 bases). This CDR3 spans 15 amino acids. The V gene's germline CDR1 is SGHNT and CDR2 YYREEE (reference sequence). V lost 2 bases to trimming and J lost 5 bases, with 16 bases between them. The CDR3 reads CASSLAPTGQYGYTF. The CDR3 DNA is TGTGCCAGCAGCTTAGCCCCTACAGGGCAGTATGGCTACACCTTC.

This rearrangement joins TRBV7-2 to TRBJ1-3; 7 bases are shared with TRBD1. This CDR3 spans 16 amino acids. CDR1 is SGHTA, CDR2 FQGNSA, per germline. After removal of 3 bases from V and 0 bases from J, the junction contained 5 bases not matched to a gene. The CDR3 DNA reads TGTGCCAGCAGCTTGTGGACAGGACCCTCTGGAAACACCATATATTTT. Translated: CASSLWTGPSGNTIYF.

The chain carries TRBV4-2 and TRBJ2-6, with D maybe TRBD1 (5 bases). The CDR3 is 16 amino acids. Per the germline V gene, CDR1 is LGHNA and CDR2 is YNFKEQ. V dropped 0 bases and J dropped 3 bases, with 9 bases sitting between them. The CDR3 sequence: CASSQDGQGGANVLTF. CDR3 nucleotide sequence: TGTGCCAGCAGCCAAGATGGGCAGGGTGGGGCCAACGTCCTGACTTTC.

The chain joins TRBV4-2 to TRBJ1-2; 10 bases align to TRBD1. CDR1 is LGHNA, CDR2 YNFKEQ, per germline. V lost 4 bases, J lost 2 bases, and 7 bases stayed unmatched. The CDR3 is 16 amino acids. The CDR3 sequence: CASSPSGGQGNYGYTF. In DNA, the CDR3 is TGTGCCAGCAGCCCTTCAGGGGGACAGGGGAACTATGGCTACACCTTC.